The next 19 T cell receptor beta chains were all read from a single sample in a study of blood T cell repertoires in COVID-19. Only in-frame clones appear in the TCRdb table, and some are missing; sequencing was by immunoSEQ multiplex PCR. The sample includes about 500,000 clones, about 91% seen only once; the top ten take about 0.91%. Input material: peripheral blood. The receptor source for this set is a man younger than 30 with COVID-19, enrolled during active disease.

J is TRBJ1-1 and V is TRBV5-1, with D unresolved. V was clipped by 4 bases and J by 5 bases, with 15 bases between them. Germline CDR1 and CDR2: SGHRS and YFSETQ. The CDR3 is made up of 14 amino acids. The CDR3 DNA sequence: TGCGCCAGCAGCCTTGGGCCCCCAGGAACTGAAGCTTTCTTT. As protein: CASSLGPPGTEAFF.

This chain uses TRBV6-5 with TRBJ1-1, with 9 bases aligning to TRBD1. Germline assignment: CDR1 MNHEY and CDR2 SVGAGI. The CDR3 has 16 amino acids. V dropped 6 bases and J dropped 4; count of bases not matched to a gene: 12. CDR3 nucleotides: TGTGCCAGCAGCTACCCGGGACAGGGATCTCGCACTGAAGCTTTCTTT. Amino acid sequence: CASSYPGQGSRTEAFF.

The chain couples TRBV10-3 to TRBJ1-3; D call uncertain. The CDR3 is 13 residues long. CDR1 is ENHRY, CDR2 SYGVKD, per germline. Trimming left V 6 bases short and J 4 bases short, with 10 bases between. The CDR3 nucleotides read TGTGCCATCAGGTCTGTAGAAGGAAACACCATATATTTT. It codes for CAIRSVEGNTIYF.

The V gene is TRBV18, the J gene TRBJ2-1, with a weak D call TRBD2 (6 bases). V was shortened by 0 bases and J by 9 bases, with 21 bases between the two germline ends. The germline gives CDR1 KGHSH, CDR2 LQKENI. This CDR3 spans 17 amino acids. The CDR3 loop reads CASSPPTSGSLWGEQFF. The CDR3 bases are TGTGCCAGCTCACCACCGACTAGTGGATCTCTATGGGGTGAGCAGTTCTTC.

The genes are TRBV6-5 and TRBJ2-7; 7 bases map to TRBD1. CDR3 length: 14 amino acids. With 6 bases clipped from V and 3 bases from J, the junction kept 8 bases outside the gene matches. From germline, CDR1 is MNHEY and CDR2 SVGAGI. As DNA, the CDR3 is TGTGCCAGCAGCCAGGGACAGCCTTTCTACGAGCAGTACTTC. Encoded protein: CASSQGQPFYEQYF.

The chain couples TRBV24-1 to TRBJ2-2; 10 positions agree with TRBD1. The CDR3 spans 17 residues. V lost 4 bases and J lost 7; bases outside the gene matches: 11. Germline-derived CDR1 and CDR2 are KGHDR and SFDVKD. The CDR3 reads CATSETTGGQLYGELFF. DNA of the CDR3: TGTGCCACCAGTGAGACGACAGGGGGCCAACTCTACGGGGAGCTGTTTTTT.

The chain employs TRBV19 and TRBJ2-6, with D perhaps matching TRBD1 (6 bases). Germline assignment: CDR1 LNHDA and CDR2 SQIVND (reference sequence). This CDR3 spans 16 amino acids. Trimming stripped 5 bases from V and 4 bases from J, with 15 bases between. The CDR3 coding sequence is TGTGCCAGTAGTCCAGAGACAGGCGCCGGGGCCAACGTCCTGACTTTC. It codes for CASSPETGAGANVLTF.

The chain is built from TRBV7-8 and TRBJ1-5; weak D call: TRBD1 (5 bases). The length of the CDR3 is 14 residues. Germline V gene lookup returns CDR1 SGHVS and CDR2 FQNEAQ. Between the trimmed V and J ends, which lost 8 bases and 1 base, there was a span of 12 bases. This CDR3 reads CASVVSGSNQPQHF. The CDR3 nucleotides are TGTGCCAGCGTAGTATCAGGGAGCAATCAGCCCCAGCATTTT.

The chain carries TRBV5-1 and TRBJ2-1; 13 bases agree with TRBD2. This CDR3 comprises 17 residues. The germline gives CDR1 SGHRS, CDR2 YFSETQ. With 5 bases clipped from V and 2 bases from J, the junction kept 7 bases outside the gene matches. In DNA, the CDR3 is TGCGCCAGCAGATACACTAGCGGGGGGGTTACCTACAATGAGCAGTTCTTC. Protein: CASRYTSGGVTYNEQFF.

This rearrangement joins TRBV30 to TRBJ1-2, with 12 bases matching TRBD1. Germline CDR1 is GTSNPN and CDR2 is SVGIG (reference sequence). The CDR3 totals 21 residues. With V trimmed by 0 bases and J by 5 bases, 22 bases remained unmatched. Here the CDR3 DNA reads TGTGCCTGGAGTGTACTGGGACAGGGGGCGCAGAGAGTTTGGGCCCTGTATGGCTACACCTTC. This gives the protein CAWSVLGQGAQRVWALYGYTF.

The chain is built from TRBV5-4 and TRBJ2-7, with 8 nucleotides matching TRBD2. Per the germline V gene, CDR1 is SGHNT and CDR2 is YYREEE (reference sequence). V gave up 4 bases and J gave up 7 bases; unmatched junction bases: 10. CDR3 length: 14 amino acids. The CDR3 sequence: CASSHLGAGEEQYF. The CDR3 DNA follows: TGTGCCAGCAGCCATTTAGGAGCGGGAGAAGAGCAGTACTTC.

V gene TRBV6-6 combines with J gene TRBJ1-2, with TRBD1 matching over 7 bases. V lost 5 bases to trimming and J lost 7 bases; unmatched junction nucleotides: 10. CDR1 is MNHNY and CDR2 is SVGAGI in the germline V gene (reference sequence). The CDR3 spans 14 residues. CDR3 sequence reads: CASSTDRGRGGYTF. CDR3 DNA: TGTGCCAGCAGTACCGATAGGGGGCGCGGTGGCTACACCTTC.

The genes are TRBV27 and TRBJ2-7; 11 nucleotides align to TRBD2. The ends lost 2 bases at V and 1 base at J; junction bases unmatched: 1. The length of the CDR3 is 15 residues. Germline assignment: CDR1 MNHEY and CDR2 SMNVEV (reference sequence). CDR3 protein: CASSLRLAGSYEQYF. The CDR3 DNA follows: TGTGCCAGCAGTTTACGACTAGCGGGATCCTACGAGCAGTACTTC.

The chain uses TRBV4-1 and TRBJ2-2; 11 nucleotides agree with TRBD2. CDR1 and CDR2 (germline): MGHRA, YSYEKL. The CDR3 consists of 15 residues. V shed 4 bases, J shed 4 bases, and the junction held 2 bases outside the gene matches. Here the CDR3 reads CASSLSGGATGELFF. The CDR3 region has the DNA TGCGCCAGCAGCCTTAGCGGGGGGGCCACCGGGGAGCTGTTTTTT.

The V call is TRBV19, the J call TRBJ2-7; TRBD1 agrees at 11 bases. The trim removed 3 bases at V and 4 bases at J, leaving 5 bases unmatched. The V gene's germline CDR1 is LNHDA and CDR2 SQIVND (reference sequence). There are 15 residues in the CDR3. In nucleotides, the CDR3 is TGTGCCAGTAGTATCTTTGGACAGGGGGCTTACGAGCAGTACTTC. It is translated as CASSIFGQGAYEQYF.

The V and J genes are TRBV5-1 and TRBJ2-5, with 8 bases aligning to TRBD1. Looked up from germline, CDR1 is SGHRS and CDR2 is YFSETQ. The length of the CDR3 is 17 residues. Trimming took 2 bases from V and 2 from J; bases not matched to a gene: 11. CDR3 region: CASSFRGQSSEQETQYF. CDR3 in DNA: TGCGCCAGCAGCTTCAGGGGGCAGTCAAGTGAACAAGAGACCCAGTACTTC.

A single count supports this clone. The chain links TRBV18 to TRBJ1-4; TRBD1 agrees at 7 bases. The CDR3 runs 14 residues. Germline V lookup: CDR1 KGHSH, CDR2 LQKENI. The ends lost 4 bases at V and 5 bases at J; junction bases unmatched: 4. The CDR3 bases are TGTGCCAGCTCACAACAGGGGTCGAATGAAAAACTGTTTTTT. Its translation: CASSQQGSNEKLFF.

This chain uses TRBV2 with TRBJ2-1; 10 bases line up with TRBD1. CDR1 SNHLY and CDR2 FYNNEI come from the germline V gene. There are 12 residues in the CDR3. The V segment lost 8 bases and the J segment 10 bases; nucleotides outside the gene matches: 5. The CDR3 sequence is CASQDRGREQFF. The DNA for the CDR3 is TGTGCCAGCCAGGACAGGGGGAGGGAGCAGTTCTTC.

For the CDR3, the DNA is TGTGCCAGCAGTGGCGGGACAGGGGCGTGGGAGCAGTACTTC. Its translation: CASSGGTGAWEQYF. V usage is TRBV25-1 and J usage is TRBJ2-7; 10 nucleotides align to TRBD1. V was clipped by 4 bases and J by 7 bases; unmatched bases: 7. The CDR3 is 14 amino acids. Germline lookup yields CDR1 MGHDK and CDR2 SYGVNS.